This T cell receptor (beta chain) was identified in a study of cytomegalovirus exposure and HLA in healthy donors. Study-wide results and limits: The authors enumerated 150 to 200 TCR beta chains as linked to cytomegalovirus. Later analysis showed most CMV-associated TCR beta chains appearing HLA-restricted. In a later analysis, a missense DCLRE1C variant was linked to TCR beta V- and J-gene trimming.

A few counts support this clone. No antigen is known for it. The study ran its PCR with 60 Vbeta and 13 Jbeta primers. The assay was immunoSEQ multiplex PCR, and TCRdb's table has in-frame clones only and misses some. The repertoire consists of approximately 120,000 clones, with more than 75% occurring once and the leading ten covering approximately 13%. CDR1 and CDR2 (germline): SGHTA, FQGNSA. The CDR3 totals 12 residues. The germline V and J ends were trimmed by 1 base and 3 bases, with 4 bases remaining between them. The sample was PBMCs. This rearrangement joins TRBV7-2 to TRBJ2-7; D ambiguous. The origin of this receptor is a woman aged 55-69 years in good health and CMV-seropositive. The CDR3 sequence is CASSLVRYEQYF. As DNA, the CDR3 is TGTGCCAGCAGCTTAGTTCGCTACGAGCAGTACTTC.